This T cell receptor (beta chain) was identified in a study of cytomegalovirus exposure and HLA in healthy donors. Overall study context: A data release that came early held tens of millions of unique TCRs from HLA-typed donors.

The PCR contained 60 Vbeta and 13 Jbeta primers. Some clones are missing from TCRdb's copy, which holds only in-frame ones; the method was immunoSEQ multiplex PCR. The sample lists tens of thousands of clones, approximately 70% occurring once. Germline V gives CDR1 MNHNS, CDR2 SASEGT. The CDR3 consists of 14 residues. Trimming removed 4 bases at V and 1 base at J, with 10 bases between. The sequenced sample was PBMCs. The source is a man aged 60-69 years in good health and CMV-seronegative. The chain couples TRBV6-1 to TRBJ2-5; a weak D match, TRBD1 (6 bases). The CDR3 here is CASSVDRSQETQYF. The CDR3 region has the DNA TGTGCCAGCAGTGTGGACAGAAGCCAAGAGACCCAGTACTTC.